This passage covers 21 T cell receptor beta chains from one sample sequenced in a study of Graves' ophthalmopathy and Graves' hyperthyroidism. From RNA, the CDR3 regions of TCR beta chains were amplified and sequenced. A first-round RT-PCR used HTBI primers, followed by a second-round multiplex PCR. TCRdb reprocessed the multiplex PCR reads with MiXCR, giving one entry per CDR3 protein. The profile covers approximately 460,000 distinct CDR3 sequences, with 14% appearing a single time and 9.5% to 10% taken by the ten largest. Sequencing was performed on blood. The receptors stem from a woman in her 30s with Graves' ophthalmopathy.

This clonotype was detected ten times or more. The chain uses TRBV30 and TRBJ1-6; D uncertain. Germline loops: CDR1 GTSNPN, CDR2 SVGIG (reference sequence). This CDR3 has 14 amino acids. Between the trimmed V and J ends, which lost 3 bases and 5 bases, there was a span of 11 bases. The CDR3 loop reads CAWSPRADNSPLHF. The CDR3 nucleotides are TGTGCCTGGAGCCCCCGAGCGGATAATTCACCCCTCCACTTT.

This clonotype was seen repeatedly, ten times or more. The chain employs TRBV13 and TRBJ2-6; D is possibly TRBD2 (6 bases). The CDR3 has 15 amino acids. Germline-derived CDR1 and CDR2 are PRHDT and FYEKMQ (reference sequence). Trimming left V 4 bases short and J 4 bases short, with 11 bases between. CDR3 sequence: CASSYGGTGANVLTF. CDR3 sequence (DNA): TGTGCCAGCAGCTACGGGGGTACAGGGGCCAACGTCCTGACTTTC.

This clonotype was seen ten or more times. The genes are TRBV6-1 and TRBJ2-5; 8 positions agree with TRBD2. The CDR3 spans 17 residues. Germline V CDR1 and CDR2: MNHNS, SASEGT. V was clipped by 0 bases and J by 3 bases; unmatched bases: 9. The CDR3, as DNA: TGTGCCAGCAGTGAAGCGTACAGCGGGGGCCGGAAAGAGACCCAGTACTTC. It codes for CASSEAYSGGRKETQYF.

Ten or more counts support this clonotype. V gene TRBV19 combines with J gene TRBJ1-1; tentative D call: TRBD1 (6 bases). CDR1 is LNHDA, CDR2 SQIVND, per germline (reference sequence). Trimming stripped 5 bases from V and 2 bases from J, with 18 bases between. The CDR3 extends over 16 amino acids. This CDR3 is CASSLLRTARNTEAFF. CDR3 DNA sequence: TGTGCCAGTAGTCTTCTGCGGACAGCTAGAAACACTGAAGCTTTCTTT. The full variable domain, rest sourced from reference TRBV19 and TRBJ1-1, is DGGITQSPKYLFRKEGQNVTLSCEQNLNHDAMYWYRQDPGQGLRLIYYSQIVNDFQKGDIAEGYSVSREKKESFPLTVTSAQKNPTAFYLCASSLLRTARNTEAFFGQGTRLTVV.

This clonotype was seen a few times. As DNA, the CDR3 is TGTGCCACCAGTGATTGGACAGGGGGCGGCCGGATCGGGGAGCTGTTTTTT. Translated: CATSDWTGGGRIGELFF. The V gene is TRBV24-1, the J gene TRBJ2-2; 11 bases map to TRBD1. J gave up 7 bases and V 2 bases, and 8 bases lay outside the gene matches. The CDR3 covers 17 residues. Germline V lookup: CDR1 KGHDR, CDR2 SFDVKD.

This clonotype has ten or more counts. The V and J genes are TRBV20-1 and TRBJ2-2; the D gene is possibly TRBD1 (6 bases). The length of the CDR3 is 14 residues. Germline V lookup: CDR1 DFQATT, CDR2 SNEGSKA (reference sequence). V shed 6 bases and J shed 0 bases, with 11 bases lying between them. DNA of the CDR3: TGCAGTGCAGACACAGGGACGAACACCGGGGAGCTGTTTTTT. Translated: CSADTGTNTGELFF.

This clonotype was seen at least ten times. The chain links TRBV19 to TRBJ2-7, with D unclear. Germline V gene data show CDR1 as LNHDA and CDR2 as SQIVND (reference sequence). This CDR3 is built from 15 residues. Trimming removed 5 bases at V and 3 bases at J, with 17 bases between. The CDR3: CASSETRLSDYEQYF. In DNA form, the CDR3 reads TGTGCCAGTAGTGAGACCAGATTGTCGGACTACGAGCAGTACTTC.

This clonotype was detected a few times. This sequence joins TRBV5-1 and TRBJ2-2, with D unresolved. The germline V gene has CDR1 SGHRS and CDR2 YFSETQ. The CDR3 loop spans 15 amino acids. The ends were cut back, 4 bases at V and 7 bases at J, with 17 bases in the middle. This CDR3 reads CASSPGQAEGGELFF. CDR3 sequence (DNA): TGCGCCAGCAGCCCCGGGCAGGCGGAAGGCGGGGAGCTGTTTTTT.

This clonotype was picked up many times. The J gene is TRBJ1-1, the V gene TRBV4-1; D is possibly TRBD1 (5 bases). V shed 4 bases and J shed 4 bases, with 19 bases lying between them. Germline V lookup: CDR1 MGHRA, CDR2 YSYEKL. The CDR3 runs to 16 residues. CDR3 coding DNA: TGCGCCAGCAGCCCCAGGTCTTGGGGGGTGAGCACTGAAGCTTTCTTT. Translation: CASSPRSWGVSTEAFF.

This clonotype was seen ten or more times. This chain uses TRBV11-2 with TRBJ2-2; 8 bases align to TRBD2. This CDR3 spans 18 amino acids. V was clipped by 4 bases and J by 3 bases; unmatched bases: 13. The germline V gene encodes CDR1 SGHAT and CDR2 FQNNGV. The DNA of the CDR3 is TGTGCCAGCAGCTCGATTGGCGGGGGGCCCATCCACACCGGGGAGCTGTTTTTT. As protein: CASSSIGGGPIHTGELFF.

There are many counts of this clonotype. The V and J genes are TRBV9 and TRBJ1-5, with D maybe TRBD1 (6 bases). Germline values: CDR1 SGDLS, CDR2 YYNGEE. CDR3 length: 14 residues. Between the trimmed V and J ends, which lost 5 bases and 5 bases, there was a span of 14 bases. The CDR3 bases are TGTGCCAGCAGTGCGACAGGAGGAGATCAGCCCCAGCATTTT. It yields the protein CASSATGGDQPQHF. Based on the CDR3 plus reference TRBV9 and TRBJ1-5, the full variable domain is DSGVTQTPKHLITATGQRVTLRCSPRSGDLSVYWYQQSLDQGLQFLIQYYNGEERAKGNILERFSAQQFPDLHSELNLSSLELGDSALYFCASSATGGDQPQHFGDGTRLSIL.

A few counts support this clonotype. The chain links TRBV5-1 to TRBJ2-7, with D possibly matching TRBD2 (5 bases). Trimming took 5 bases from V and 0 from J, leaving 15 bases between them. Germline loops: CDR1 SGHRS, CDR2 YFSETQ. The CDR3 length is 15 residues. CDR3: CASRRAQGTSYEQYF. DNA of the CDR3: TGCGCCAGCAGGAGGGCCCAAGGAACCTCCTACGAGCAGTACTTC. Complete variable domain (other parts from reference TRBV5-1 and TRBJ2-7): KAGVTQTPRYLIKTRGQQVTLSCSPISGHRSVSWYQQTPGQGLQFLFEYFSETQRNKGNFPGRFSGRQFSNSRSEMNVSTLELGDSALYLCASRRAQGTSYEQYFGPGTRLTVT.

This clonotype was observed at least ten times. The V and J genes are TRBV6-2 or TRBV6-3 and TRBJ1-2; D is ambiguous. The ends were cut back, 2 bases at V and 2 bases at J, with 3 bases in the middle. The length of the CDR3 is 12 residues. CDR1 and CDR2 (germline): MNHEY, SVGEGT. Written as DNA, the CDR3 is TGTGCCAGCAGTTACCAAAACTATGGCTACACCTTC. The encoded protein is CASSYQNYGYTF.

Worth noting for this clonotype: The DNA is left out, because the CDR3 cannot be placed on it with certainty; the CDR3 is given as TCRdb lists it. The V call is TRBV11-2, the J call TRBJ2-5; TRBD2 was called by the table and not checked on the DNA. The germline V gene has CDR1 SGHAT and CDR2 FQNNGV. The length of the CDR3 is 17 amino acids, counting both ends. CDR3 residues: CASSLFLSWRESETQYF.

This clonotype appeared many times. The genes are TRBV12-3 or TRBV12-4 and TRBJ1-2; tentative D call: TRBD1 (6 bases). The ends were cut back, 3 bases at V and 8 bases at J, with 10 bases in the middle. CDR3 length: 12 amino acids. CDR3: CASSFQGLGYTF. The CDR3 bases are TGTGCCAGCAGTTTTCAGGGGTTGGGCTACACCTTC.

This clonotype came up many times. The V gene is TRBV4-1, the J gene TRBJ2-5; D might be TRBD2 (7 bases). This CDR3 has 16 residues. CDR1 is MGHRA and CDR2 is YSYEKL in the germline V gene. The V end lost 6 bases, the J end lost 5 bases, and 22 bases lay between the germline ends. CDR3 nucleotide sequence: TGCGCCAGCAGTCCCTCCGTTGGGGGGGCTTTTGAGACCCAGTACTTC. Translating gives CASSPSVGGAFETQYF.

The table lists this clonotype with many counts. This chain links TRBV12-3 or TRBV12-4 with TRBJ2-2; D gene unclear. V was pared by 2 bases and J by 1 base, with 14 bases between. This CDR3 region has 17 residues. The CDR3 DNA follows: TGTGCCAGCAGTTTACTTAGAGAGACACTGAACACCGGGGAGCTGTTTTTT. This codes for CASSLLRETLNTGELFF.

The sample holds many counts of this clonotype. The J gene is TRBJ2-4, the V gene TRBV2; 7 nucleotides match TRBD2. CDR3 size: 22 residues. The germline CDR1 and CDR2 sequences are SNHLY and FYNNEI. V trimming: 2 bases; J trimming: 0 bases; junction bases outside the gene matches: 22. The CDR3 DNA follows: TGTGCCAGCAGTGAAACCGGGCTAGCCACGGGAGGACTCGTTCTAGCCAAAAACATTCAGTACTTC. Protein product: CASSETGLATGGLVLAKNIQYF.

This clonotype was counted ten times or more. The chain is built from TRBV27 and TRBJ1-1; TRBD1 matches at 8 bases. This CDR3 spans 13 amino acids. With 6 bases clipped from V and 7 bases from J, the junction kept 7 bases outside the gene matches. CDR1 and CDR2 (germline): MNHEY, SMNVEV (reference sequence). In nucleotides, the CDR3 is TGTGCCAGCAGCCCTGACAGGGGTAATGAAGCTTTCTTT. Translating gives CASSPDRGNEAFF.

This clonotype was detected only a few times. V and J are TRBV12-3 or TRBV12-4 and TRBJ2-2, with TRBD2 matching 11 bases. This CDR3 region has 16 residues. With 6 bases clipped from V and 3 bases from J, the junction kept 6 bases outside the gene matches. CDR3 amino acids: CASRYTSGGDTGELFF. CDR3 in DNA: TGTGCCAGCAGATATACTAGCGGGGGAGACACCGGGGAGCTGTTTTTT.

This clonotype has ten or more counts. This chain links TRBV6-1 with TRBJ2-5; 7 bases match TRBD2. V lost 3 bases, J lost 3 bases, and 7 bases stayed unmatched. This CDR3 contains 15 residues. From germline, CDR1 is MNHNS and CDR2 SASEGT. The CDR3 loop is CASSESSSGEETQYF. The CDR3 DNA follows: TGTGCCAGCAGTGAGAGCTCTAGCGGTGAAGAGACCCAGTACTTC.